This T cell receptor beta chain is drawn from a study of CD8 T cells in ankylosing spondylitis. The CDR3 totals 13 residues. V shed 6 bases, J shed 4 bases, and the junction held 5 bases outside the gene matches. CDR1 and CDR2 from the germline V gene are SNHLY and FYNNEI. A few counts support this clonotype. Its specificity is unknown. The TCR beta libraries were generated through quantitative 5'-RACE incorporating molecular barcodes. TCRdb itself ran the 5' RACE reads through MiXCR, one entry per CDR3 protein. The table records over 450,000 distinct CDR3 sequences, about an eighth of them present only once. Study-wide findings and caveats: Blood from ankylosing spondylitis patients appeared to carry a characteristic roughly 8-variant TCR beta motif. Past research had described some motif variants in reactive arthritis synovial fluid and blood.

This clonotype was obtained from a male donor with ankylosing spondylitis. This chain links TRBV2 with TRBJ1-2, with 7 bases identical to TRBD1. Sequencing was done on a sample of blood, either unsorted or a sorted T cell fraction (not recorded which). DNA of the CDR3: TGTGCCAGCAGATCGGACAGGACCTATGGCTACACCTTC. Its translation: CASRSDRTYGYTF.